This T cell receptor beta chain was sequenced in a study of Graves' ophthalmopathy and Graves' hyperthyroidism. Findings and caveats of the study: The model flagged ophthalmopathy progression at more than 70% sensitivity and less than 75% specificity. Blood samples also showed most expanded thyroid clonotypes exceeding 0.001 frequency.

Trimming removed 7 bases from V and 1 base from J, with 7 bases in between. This CDR3 region has 12 residues. Germline CDR1 is MDHEN and CDR2 is SYDVKM. TCR beta CDR3 amplification used RNA transcripts. The library came from an HTBI-primed first-round RT-PCR and a second-round multiplex PCR. TCRdb used MiXCR to reprocess the multiplex PCR reads, holding one entry per CDR3 protein. The sample lists just over 400,000 distinct CDR3 sequences, approximately 21% occurring once. Stable hyperthyroidism meant no ophthalmopathy within 18 months of follow-up. This clonotype was seen at least ten times. Its matching antigen is unknown.

The sequence was obtained from a woman younger than 35 with stable Graves' hyperthyroidism. The sequencing input was peripheral blood. The chain carries TRBV28 and TRBJ1-1; D gene uncertain. The CDR3 loop is CASNEENTEAFF. CDR3 coding DNA: TGTGCCAGCAACGAAGAGAACACTGAAGCTTTCTTT.